This entry is about one T cell receptor beta chain. Its cognate antigen has yet to be identified. Base qualities are not recorded, but no much larger clone differs from it by a single base. The sample is drawn from a study of post-analysis software for immune sequencing data (dated by TCRdb to 2015 to 2017). In the study overall: Disease courses on record covered relapsing-remitting, secondary progressive and progressive-relapsing multiple sclerosis, though some patients had no subtype annotation. The patient repertoires were set against 10 to 11 previously published healthy control repertoires from donors whose ages ranged from roughly 6 to 25 years. A subset of samples was prepared in parallel using single-end sample barcoding, then pooled and co-amplified after Illumina adapter ligation. Points the paper makes about the study in general: Multiple sclerosis patients had significantly lower normalized Chao1 diversity than controls, a result that suggests substantial peripheral T-cell clonal expansion. Patients showed significantly higher frequencies than controls for a handful of TRBV segments, among them TRBV5-6, TRBV5-1 and TRBV20-1. Direct clustering with F measure showed strong co-clustering of samples prepared in the same batch, prompting a batch-effect correction. The control group was slightly older than the multiple sclerosis patient group.

Trimming removed 2 bases from V and 7 bases from J; the gene matches leave 13 bases unexplained. In the germline V gene, CDR1 corresponds to MGHRA and CDR2 to YSYEKL. From the cysteine up to the phenylalanine, the CDR3 has a length of 16 residues. Only the CDR3 DNA stays, 48 bases, in frame from base 1. The library was produced with PCR. The run used an Illumina HiSeq 2500. Unique molecular identifiers were incorporated into TCR beta cDNA libraries to reduce PCR and sequencing biases. Per 1 to 10 million input T cells, some 500,000 cDNA molecules were obtained, such that each molecule approximated one T cell. The patient libraries were prepared and sequenced with the same protocol used for the earlier healthy control dataset. Samples belonging to the same batch were prepared together, multiplexed and sequenced on a shared HiSeq lane. Regarding the original processing steps: MIGEC handled the raw barcoded reads, throwing out single-read molecular identifier groups before consensus assembly and CDR3 extraction. Clonotype tables were post-analysed with VDJtools, normalizing diversity by down-sampling all datasets to the smallest sample size. Repertoire overlap clustering matched CDR3 amino acid but not nucleotide sequences to correct batch-related cross-sample contamination. TCRdb trimmed public reads at Q25 via fastp, called clones via MiXCR and kept in-frame beta chains. A single entry per CDR3 protein holds the most common genes and DNA from its merged rows. These V and J calls derive from TCRdb rather than the authors' analysis. The table for this sample lists about 200,000 distinct CDR3 sequences; 29% of them were counted only once. The ten largest clones represent around 3.2% of the sample.

To demonstrate the VDJtools post-analysis software, the study profiled TCR beta repertoires from the peripheral blood of about a dozen young patients with multiple sclerosis. Multiple sclerosis patients were children and adolescents aged 6 to 15 years. The chain is encoded by TRBV4-1 joined to TRBJ1-2; 7 central nucleotides agree with TRBD1. The source is a girl under 18 with multiple sclerosis. Sequences were obtained from blood. The DNA sequence is as follows: TGCGCCAGCAGCCAACCCTTAACAGGGGTTCCTCGTGGCTACACCTTC. It specifies CASSQPLTGVPRGYTF.